This T cell receptor (beta chain) was obtained from a study of T cell clonotyping in hematopoietic cell transplantation. The CDR3 contains 15 residues. Germline values: CDR1 SGDLS, CDR2 YYNGEE. The ends were cut back, 0 bases at V and 3 bases at J, with 12 bases in the middle. Assay: immunoSEQ multiplex PCR; the TCRdb copy retains only in-frame clones and omits some. The sample holds some 40,000 clones, less than 95% seen once. As regards this clone: Its antigen is still unknown.

Findings of the study overall: Few recipient clonotypes overlapped donors; over 95% were de novo at given depth.

The rearrangement uses TRBV9 and TRBJ2-5; the D gene is possibly TRBD1 (5 bases). Material for sequencing was peripheral blood mononuclear cells. The receptor's source is a woman aged 50 to 65 in good health. Some clones in this sample may be carry-over from other donors' samples. CDR3 region: CASSVGRQSKETQYF. The CDR3 region has the DNA TGTGCCAGCAGCGTAGGGAGACAGTCAAAAGAGACCCAGTACTTC.